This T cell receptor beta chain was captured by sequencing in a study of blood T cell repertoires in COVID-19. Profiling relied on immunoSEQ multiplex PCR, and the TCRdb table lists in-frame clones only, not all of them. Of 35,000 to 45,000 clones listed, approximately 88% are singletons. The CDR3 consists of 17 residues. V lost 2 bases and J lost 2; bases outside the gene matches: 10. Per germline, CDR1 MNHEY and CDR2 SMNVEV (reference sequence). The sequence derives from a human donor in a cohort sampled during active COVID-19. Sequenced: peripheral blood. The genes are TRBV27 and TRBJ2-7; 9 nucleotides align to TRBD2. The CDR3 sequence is CASSLVPAGGQPYEQYF. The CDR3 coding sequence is TGTGCCAGCAGTTTAGTGCCAGCGGGAGGCCAACCCTACGAGCAGTACTTC.